A selection of T cell receptor beta chains follows, all from one sample in a study of T-cell reconstitution after alpha-beta-depleted transplantation in children. TCRdb reprocessed the PCR reads with MiXCR, giving one entry per CDR3 protein. The data show around 700,000 distinct CDR3 sequences, 10% to 15% seen once. Sequencing was performed on PBMCs, taken before TCRalphabeta/CD19-depleted stem cell transplant. The receptor set was obtained from a girl aged 2 to 9 with congenital amegakaryocytic thrombocytopenia, due to receive a stem cell transplant. The CDR3 runs from the conserved cysteine through the conserved F or W. Fields, in order: D gene, V gene, J gene, clone size, CDR3 DNA, CDR3 protein. A D gene is named only where the DNA matches it firmly. Rows give clone size only sometimes, using once, few, many, or a class for an expanded clone.

TRBD2	TRBV10-2	TRBJ2-1	many	TGCGCCAGCAGTGTTTCTAGCGGGTACAATGAGCAGTTCTTC	CASSVSSGYNEQFF
NA	TRBV7-9	TRBJ2-3	NA	TGTGCCAGCAGCTTAGCCTGGCCAGATACGCAGTATTTT	CASSLAWPDTQYF
NA	TRBV10-3	TRBJ2-7	NA	TGTGCCATCGCCGGGCGGCAGGGGACCTACGAGCAGTACTTC	CAIAGRQGTYEQYF
TRBD2	TRBV20-1	TRBJ2-1	NA	TGCAGTGCGGACAGCGGGAGAGCCTGGAATAAGCAGTTCTTC	CSADSGRAWNKQFF
NA	TRBV12-3/TRBV12-4	TRBJ2-7	NA	TGTGCCAGCAGCCGGGACATGGGGTACGAGCAGTACTTC	CASSRDMGYEQYF
TRBD1	TRBV12-3/TRBV12-4	TRBJ2-2	NA	TGTGCCACCGAACAGGGGAGAGACACCGGGGAGCTGTTTTTT	CATEQGRDTGELFF
NA	TRBV20-1	TRBJ2-7	NA	TGCAGTGCTAGTTACGGAGCCTACGAGCAGTACTTC	CSASYGAYEQYF
NA	TRBV19	TRBJ2-7	few	TGTGCCAGTAGTATTCGAGCTGCGTGGGACGAGCAGTACTTC	CASSIRAAWDEQYF
NA	TRBV29-1	TRBJ2-1	many	TGCAGCGTTGAAGGCCCAGCGGTTTCCTACAATGAGCAGTTCTTC	CSVEGPAVSYNEQFF
NA	TRBV18	TRBJ1-5	many	TGTGCCAGCTCACCCGAGGGAGGGGGTGAACAGCCCCAGCATTTT	CASSPEGGGEQPQHF
NA	TRBV20-1	TRBJ2-1	many	TGCAGTGCTAGAGATGTATTACGTCAAGCTCTCAATGAGCAGTTCTTC	CSARDVLRQALNEQFF
TRBD1	TRBV15	TRBJ2-5	many	TGTGCCACCAGCAGAGATGGGACAGGGAGGACCCAGTACTTC	CATSRDGTGRTQYF
TRBD2	TRBV11-2	TRBJ2-2	many	TGCGCCAGCAGCTTGGAGCGGGGAGGAACCGGGGAGCTGTTTTTT	CASSLERGGTGELFF
NA	TRBV6-5	TRBJ1-5	NA	TGTGCCAGCAGTTACGAAGACCCCATGGCGAAGCCCCAGCATTTT	CASSYEDPMAKPQHF
TRBD1	TRBV7-9	TRBJ2-1	NA	TGTGCCAGCAAAGGACAGGCCCCTGAGCAGTTCTTC	CASKGQAPEQFF
TRBD2	TRBV12-3/TRBV12-4	TRBJ2-1	few	TGTGCCAGCAGCCCCCGGACTAGCGCCAACAATGAGCAGTTCTTC	CASSPRTSANNEQFF
NA	TRBV2	TRBJ1-5	NA	TGTGCCAGCAGTGAACCGACAGGTCGTAGTGATTCGGGCAATCAGCCCCAGCATTTT	CASSEPTGRSDSGNQPQHF
NA	TRBV4-1	TRBJ2-1	few	TGCGCCAGCAGCCGCCTACCGGCCTCCTACAATGAGCAGTTCTTC	CASSRLPASYNEQFF
NA	TRBV6-5	TRBJ2-1	many	TGTGCCAGCAGTTACCGATCGGATGAGCAGTTCTTC	CASSYRSDEQFF
NA	TRBV7-7	TRBJ2-2	many	TGTGCCAGCAGCGTTTGGCAGAACACCGGGGAGCTGTTTTTT	CASSVWQNTGELFF